This TCR beta chain was retrieved from a study of blood T cell repertoires in COVID-19. Study-wide context: COVID-19 samples from acute and convalescent phases originated in the United States, Italy and Spain.

As originally analysed: For nucleated cells, counts were estimated from reference gene primer amplification. Clones were read by immunoSEQ multiplex PCR, and TCRdb kept only the in-frame ones, dropping some. D and trimming come from the DNA, and the V and J calls and clone size come from that table. The sample contains some 46,000 clones, over 75% of which appear only once. CDR1 is SEHNR and CDR2 is FQNEAQ in the germline V gene (reference sequence). The CDR3 is 17 residues long. With V trimmed by 4 bases and J by 4 bases, 6 bases remained unmatched. This clone was picked up a small number of times. The sample taken for sequencing was peripheral blood. The chain joins TRBV7-9 to TRBJ2-2; TRBD2 aligns across 13 bases. The clonotype comes from an elderly woman with COVID-19, enrolled during active disease. As DNA, the CDR3 is TGTGCCAGCAGCTCGAAGGGGACTAGCGGGGCCACCGGGGAGCTGTTTTTT. It encodes CASSSKGTSGATGELFF.